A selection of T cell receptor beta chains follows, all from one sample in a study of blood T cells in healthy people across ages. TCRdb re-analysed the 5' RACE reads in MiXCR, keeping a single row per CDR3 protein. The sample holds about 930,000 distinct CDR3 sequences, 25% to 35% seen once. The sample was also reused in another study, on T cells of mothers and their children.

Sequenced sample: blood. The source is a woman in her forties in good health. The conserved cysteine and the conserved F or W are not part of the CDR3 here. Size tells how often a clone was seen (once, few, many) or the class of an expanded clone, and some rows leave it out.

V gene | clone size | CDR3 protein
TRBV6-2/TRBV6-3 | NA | ASSYQGGSRTEAF
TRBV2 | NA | ASRDTGTEGHEQY
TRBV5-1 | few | ASSAHGDNSPLH
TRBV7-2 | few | ASSLTPRGGNSPLH
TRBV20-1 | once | SALDVPGIYGYT
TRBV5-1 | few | ASSRTGTGIDTQY
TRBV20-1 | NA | SARDRTGSNAEAF
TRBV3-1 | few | ASSQDPGFNEQY
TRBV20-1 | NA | SARGLRNQPQH
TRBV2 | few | ASQGLAGVYEQY
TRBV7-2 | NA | ASSSDWGPQH
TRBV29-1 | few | SVEMAGTYGYT
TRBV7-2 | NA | ASSLDPGGRYGYT
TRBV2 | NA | ASKGTGNQPQH
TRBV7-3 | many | ASSPQPTRNEQF
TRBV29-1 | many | SVTQGPNEQF
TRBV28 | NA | ASSLTGLASGNTIY
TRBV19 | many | ASSPRLLGGTDEQF
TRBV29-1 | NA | SGEANTEAF
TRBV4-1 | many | ASSQDSADTEAF
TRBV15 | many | ATTTGTGTGGYT
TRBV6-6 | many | ASSYEGAGANVLT
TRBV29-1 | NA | SAGTSGGYNEQF
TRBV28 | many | ASSSHQSSYGYT
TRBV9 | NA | ASSLGVAGGNEQF
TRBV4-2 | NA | ASSQVVTSGGPYNEQF
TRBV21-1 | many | ASSLETDYEQY
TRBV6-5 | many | ASSYFGGQAYEQY
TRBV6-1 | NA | ASITGTSGSYEQY
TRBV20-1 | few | SANRGTGNGETQY
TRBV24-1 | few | ATSPREGLMNTEAF
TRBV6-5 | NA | ASRQGGGSNQPQH
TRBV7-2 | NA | ASSSGWSSGEETQY
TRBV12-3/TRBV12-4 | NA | ASSFGELGGYT
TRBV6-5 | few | ASSYLQGTAGYT
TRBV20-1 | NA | SAKGWGVGNEQF
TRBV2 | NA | ASNIAGGPQEQY
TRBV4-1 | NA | ASSPRASGGVDNEQF
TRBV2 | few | ASNFGQGNSPLH
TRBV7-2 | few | ASTLWGGIGQETQY
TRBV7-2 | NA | ASSIRPGTGTYEQY
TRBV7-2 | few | ASSFRDIAETQY
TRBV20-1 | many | SAPLETQY
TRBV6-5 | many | ASCVTTPGGTYEQY
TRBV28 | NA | ASSLHGTGGLDTQY